The 25 T cell receptor beta chains presented below share a single source sample, sequenced in a study of blood T cell repertoires in COVID-19 (TCRdb year 2020). The library was prepared using the immunoSEQ multiplex PCR assay. TCRdb stores this immuneACCESS table with in-frame sequences only. Part of the clones is absent; in the studies checked, under half of the shortfall reflects unresolved V genes, and no reason is known for the rest. The sample contains 250,000 to 300,000 clones, roughly 80% of them found a single time. The ten largest clonotypes hold 5% of the sample. What was sequenced was PBMCs or T cells enriched from blood (not recorded which). These receptors originate from a man aged 35-49 years who had been exposed to COVID-19.

J is TRBJ2-3 and V is TRBV9; perhaps TRBD2 as D (6 bases). The CDR3 contains 18 residues. CDR1 SGDLS and CDR2 YYNGEE come from the germline V gene. Trimming shortened V by 3 bases and J by 1 base, and 21 bases separated the two germline ends. The CDR3 bases are TGTGCCAGCAGCGAGACCCCTTCTTCGTCTAGCGGCACAGATACGCAGTATTTT. Translated, it gives CASSETPSSSSGTDTQYF.

V and J are TRBV3-1 (or the pseudogene TRBV3-2) and TRBJ2-2; 7 bases line up with TRBD2. The junction had 6 bases not matched to a gene; V was cut back by 4 bases and J by 1 base. This CDR3 contains 16 residues. Germline CDR1 and CDR2: LGHDT and YNNKEL (reference sequence). Here the CDR3 reads CASSPTSSGNTGELFF. CDR3 nucleotides: TGTGCCAGCAGCCCGACTAGCTCGGGGAACACCGGGGAGCTGTTTTTT.

As DNA, the CDR3 is TGCGCCAGCAGCCAAACCGCCAAGGGGCTGTACTATGGCTACACCTTC. It specifies CASSQTAKGLYYGYTF. This chain joins TRBV5-1 and TRBJ1-2; possible D gene TRBD1, 5 bases. V was shortened by 4 bases and J by 3 bases, with 19 bases between the two germline ends. Looked up from germline, CDR1 is SGHRS and CDR2 is YFSETQ. This CDR3 has 16 amino acids.

As DNA, the CDR3 is TGTGCCAGCAGCTTATTATTTAGGCGGTTGTTTAACTATGGCTACACCTTC. It encodes CASSLLFRRLFNYGYTF. The chain combines TRBV7-2 with TRBJ1-2; D not resolved. The V end was cut by 2 bases, the J end by 1 base, with 17 bases between. The length of the CDR3 is 17 residues. Germline values: CDR1 SGHTA, CDR2 FQGNSA.

The chain joins TRBV5-1 to TRBJ2-5; D may be TRBD2 (6 bases). Looked up from germline, CDR1 is SGHRS and CDR2 is YFSETQ. The CDR3 covers 15 residues. Trimming removed 4 bases from V and 2 bases from J, with 15 bases in between. The CDR3 DNA sequence: TGCGCCAGCAGCATCCCTAGCGCCCAACAAGAGACCCAGTACTTC. This gives the protein CASSIPSAQQETQYF.

This clone was observed a handful of times. The J gene is TRBJ1-2, the V gene TRBV18, with 8 bases lining up with TRBD1. This CDR3 has 14 residues. V lost 2 bases, J lost 6 bases, and 5 bases stayed unmatched. Germline loops: CDR1 KGHSH, CDR2 LQKENI. Written as DNA, the CDR3 is TGTGCCAGCTCACCAGGTACAGGGGGTGATGGCTACACCTTC. Translating it yields CASSPGTGGDGYTF.

The chain is built from TRBV30 and TRBJ1-1; TRBD1 might be the D (5 bases). From germline, CDR1 is GTSNPN and CDR2 SVGIG (reference sequence). V was cut by 2 bases and J by 9 bases, with 16 bases left in between. The CDR3 has 13 amino acids. The CDR3 is CAWSIRSGAKAFF. The CDR3 coding sequence is TGTGCCTGGAGTATTCGTTCTGGGGCGAAAGCTTTCTTT.

The V and J genes are TRBV29-1 and TRBJ1-2; D is undetermined. Per the germline V gene, CDR1 is SQVTM and CDR2 is ANQGSEA. CDR3 size: 12 residues. Deletions cut 6 bases from V and 2 bases from J, with 10 bases between. The CDR3 protein is CSVAAGNYGYTF. The CDR3 nucleotides are TGCAGCGTAGCAGCGGGGAACTATGGCTACACCTTC.

The gene calls are TRBV6-2 or TRBV6-3 and TRBJ2-2, with D perhaps TRBD2 (5 bases). Per germline, CDR1 MNHEY and CDR2 SVGEGT. Trimming removed 2 bases from V and 4 bases from J, with 5 bases in between. The CDR3 spans 13 residues. CDR3 residues: CASSYRGTGELFF. Written as DNA, the CDR3 is TGTGCCAGCAGTTACCGGGGCACCGGGGAGCTGTTTTTT.

The J gene is TRBJ1-5, the V gene TRBV18; D is ambiguous. CDR3 length: 18 amino acids. V was cut by 0 bases and J by 2 bases, with 17 bases left in between. Germline values: CDR1 KGHSH, CDR2 LQKENI. This CDR3 is CASSPPSLSAVGNQPQHF. CDR3 bases: TGTGCCAGCTCACCACCGTCTCTCTCAGCGGTAGGCAATCAGCCCCAGCATTTT. The entire variable domain, with the rest obtained from reference TRBV18 and TRBJ1-5, is as follows: NAGVMQNPRHLVRRRGQEARLRCSPMKGHSHVYWYRQLPEEGLKFMVYLQKENIIDESGMPKERFSAEFPKEGPSILRIQQVVRGDSAAYFCASSPPSLSAVGNQPQHFGDGTRLSIL.

The chain couples TRBV14 to TRBJ1-3; unclear D gene. Trimming stripped 2 bases from V and 6 bases from J, with 5 bases between. The germline CDR1 and CDR2 sequences are SGHDN and FVKESK. This CDR3 has 12 residues. CDR3 sequence (DNA): TGTGCCAGCAGCCAATTCGTAAACACCATATATTTT. Its translation is CASSQFVNTIYF.

CDR3: CASSIRWGGNSYEQYF. CDR3 sequence (DNA): TGTGCCAGTAGTATTCGCTGGGGAGGAAACTCCTACGAGCAGTACTTC. The rearrangement uses TRBV19 and TRBJ2-7; possibly TRBD2 for D (6 bases). The germline V gene has CDR1 LNHDA and CDR2 SQIVND (reference sequence). This CDR3 contains 16 residues. V shed 3 bases and J shed 0 bases, with 15 bases lying between them.

The chain couples TRBV5-1 to TRBJ2-7, with TRBD2 matching 14 bases. V dropped 3 bases and J dropped 1; count of bases not matched to a gene: 18. This CDR3 contains 21 residues. Germline V gene data show CDR1 as SGHRS and CDR2 as YFSETQ. The CDR3 loop is CASSSPPRRLAGGPGSYEQYF. DNA of the CDR3: TGCGCCAGCAGCTCCCCCCCCCGACGACTAGCGGGAGGGCCCGGGTCCTACGAGCAGTACTTC.

The V and J genes are TRBV30 and TRBJ2-1; no clear D gene. The CDR3 has 11 amino acids. Looked up from germline, CDR1 is GTSNPN and CDR2 is SVGIG (reference sequence). V lost 2 bases and J 10 bases, leaving 9 bases between the germline ends. The CDR3 loop is CAWSTLIEQFF. In nucleotides, the CDR3 is TGTGCCTGGAGTACTCTAATCGAGCAGTTCTTC.

The chain employs TRBV7-2 and TRBJ2-5; TRBD1 might be the D (5 bases). V gave up 1 base and J gave up 5 bases, with 11 bases separating them. This CDR3 comprises 14 residues. The germline CDR1 and CDR2 sequences are SGHTA and FQGNSA. The CDR3 spells CASSLGVGVETQYF. DNA of the CDR3: TGTGCCAGCAGCTTAGGTGTAGGGGTGGAGACCCAGTACTTC.

This clone has a single count. V is TRBV19 and J is TRBJ1-6; no firm D call. V gave up 6 bases and J gave up 9 bases, with 12 bases separating them. Germline assignment: CDR1 LNHDA and CDR2 SQIVND (reference sequence). The CDR3 has 13 amino acids. In nucleotides, the CDR3 is TGTGCCAGTAGAGTAAGCCTAGGTTCACCCCTCCACTTT. Its protein product is CASRVSLGSPLHF.

This clone was seen more than once but under ten times. The rearrangement links TRBV3-1 (or the pseudogene TRBV3-2) to TRBJ2-7, with D unresolved. The CDR3 spans 12 residues. Germline assignment: CDR1 LGHDT and CDR2 YNNKEL (reference sequence). The ends were cut back, 1 base at V and 4 bases at J, with 5 bases in the middle. CDR3 DNA sequence: TGTGCCAGCAGCCAAGTCGCGTACGAGCAGTACTTC. Its translation: CASSQVAYEQYF.

The genes are TRBV11-2 and TRBJ1-1; D gene unclear. Per the germline V gene, CDR1 is SGHAT and CDR2 is FQNNGV. This CDR3 contains 14 residues. The V end lost 5 bases, the J end lost 4 bases, and 14 bases lay between the germline ends. Written as DNA, the CDR3 is TGTGCCAGCAGCAACGCCGGGGAGCGCACTGAAGCTTTCTTT. It codes for CASSNAGERTEAFF.

This sequence joins TRBV5-1 and TRBJ2-1; D ambiguous. CDR1 and CDR2 from the germline V gene are SGHRS and YFSETQ. The germline V and J ends were trimmed by 5 bases and 7 bases, with 7 bases remaining between them. This CDR3 contains 11 residues. Here the CDR3 reads CASSGQNEQFF. The CDR3 nucleotides read TGCGCCAGCAGTGGGCAGAATGAGCAGTTCTTC.

The chain carries TRBV19 and TRBJ2-1, with TRBD1 identical over 11 bases. Unmatched junction bases numbered 11, after V lost 5 bases and J lost 8 bases. This CDR3 comprises 16 residues. Germline values: CDR1 LNHDA, CDR2 SQIVND (reference sequence). CDR3 amino acids: CASSARTGGIIHEQFF. The CDR3 coding sequence is TGTGCCAGTAGTGCGAGGACAGGGGGCATTATTCATGAGCAGTTCTTC.

The V call is TRBV2, the J call TRBJ2-4; TRBD1 might be the D (5 bases). Per germline, CDR1 SNHLY and CDR2 FYNNEI. V lost 7 bases to trimming and J lost 2 bases, with 30 bases between them. The CDR3 is 20 residues long. CDR3 protein: CASKRDSDTNLIASKNIQYF. The CDR3 nucleotides read TGTGCCAGCAAACGCGACAGCGACACAAACCTGATTGCGTCCAAAAACATTCAGTACTTC. Based on the CDR3 plus reference TRBV2 and TRBJ2-4, the full variable domain is EPEVTQTPSHQVTQMGQEVILRCVPISNHLYFYWYRQILGQKVEFLVSFYNNEISEKSEIFDDQFSVERPDGSNFTLKIRSTKLEDSAMYFCASKRDSDTNLIASKNIQYFGAGTRLSVL.

The chain links TRBV5-8 to TRBJ2-5, with 9 nucleotides matching TRBD1. V lost 1 base, J lost 4 bases, and 5 bases stayed unmatched. Germline V gene lookup returns CDR1 SGHTS and CDR2 YDEGEE. The CDR3 has 15 amino acids. This chain's CDR3 is CASSLRGTGRETQYF. The DNA for the CDR3 is TGTGCCAGCAGCTTGCGTGGGACAGGGAGAGAGACCCAGTACTTC.

This sequence joins TRBV7-9 and TRBJ2-3; D possibly corresponds to TRBD2 (5 bases). CDR1 and CDR2 from the germline V gene are SEHNR and FQNEAQ (reference sequence). V was cut by 1 base and J by 1 base, with 9 bases left in between. The CDR3 consists of 15 residues. CDR3 nucleotides: TGTGCCAGCAGCTTAGGGGGTAGCGGCACAGATACGCAGTATTTT. It is translated as CASSLGGSGTDTQYF.

The chain employs TRBV7-9 and TRBJ2-2; D unclear. Germline-derived CDR1 and CDR2 are SEHNR and FQNEAQ (reference sequence). V lost 2 bases, J lost 3 bases, and 16 bases lay in between. The CDR3 is made up of 17 amino acids. CDR3 residues: CASSLTTRPPHTGELFF. The CDR3 nucleotides are TGTGCCAGCAGCTTAACGACTCGACCCCCTCACACCGGGGAGCTGTTTTTT.

V usage is TRBV7-6 and J usage is TRBJ2-1, with 8 bases aligning to TRBD2. V dropped 2 bases and J dropped 4; count of bases not matched to a gene: 7. The CDR3 extends over 16 amino acids. Germline V lookup: CDR1 SGHVS, CDR2 FNYEAQ. The CDR3 loop reads CASSLTLAASYNEQFF. CDR3 DNA sequence: TGTGCCAGCAGCTTAACACTAGCGGCCTCTTACAATGAGCAGTTCTTC. The full variable domain, in which reference TRBV7-6 and TRBJ2-1 provide the parts outside the CDR3, is GAGVSQSPRYKVTKRGQDVALRCDPISGHVSLYWYRQALGQGPEFLTYFNYEAQQDKSGLPNDRFSAERPEGSISTLTIQRTEQRDSAMYRCASSLTLAASYNEQFFGPGTRLTVL.